These T cell receptor beta chains were read from a single sample in a study of T-cell memory formation after mild COVID-19. TCRdb used MiXCR to reprocess the 5' RACE reads, holding one entry per CDR3 protein. The sample comprises 580,000 or so distinct CDR3 sequences, around 15% of which are singletons, and 8.1% rests with the top ten. Material for sequencing was PBMCs or a T cell subset sorted from them (not recorded which). These receptors were taken from an adult woman who had mild COVID-19 (a few samples of this study predate the infection). Cell type and time point are not known. Both conserved end residues are part of each CDR3. Fields, in order: V gene, CDR3 length, clone size, D gene, J gene, CDR3 protein, CDR3 DNA. D genes are given only for firm matches. The size field is filled for only some rows; it gives once, few, many or a size class.

TRBV18	14	few	.	TRBJ2-7	CASSAGQTTYEQYF	TGTGCCAGCTCAGCCGGACAGACTACCTACGAGCAGTACTTC
TRBV7-9	17	few	TRBD2	TRBJ2-3	CASSGVVRLAPADTQYF	TGTGCCAGCAGCGGTGTCGTGAGACTAGCCCCCGCAGATACGCAGTATTTT
TRBV27	18	many	.	TRBJ1-1	CASSFTGGSLIMNTEAFF	TGTGCCAGCAGTTTCACCGGGGGGAGCCTTATTATGAACACTGAAGCTTTCTTT
TRBV27	17	few	TRBD2	TRBJ2-2	CASSIDGLAGDTGELFF	TGTGCCAGCAGTATCGACGGGCTAGCGGGGGACACCGGGGAGCTGTTTTTT
TRBV13	14	.	TRBD1	TRBJ2-7	CASSLGQTVYEQYF	TGTGCCAGCAGCCTGGGACAGACCGTCTACGAGCAGTACTTC
TRBV12-3/TRBV12-4	14	.	TRBD2	TRBJ2-1	CASSPVAGWGEQFF	TGTGCCAGCAGCCCGGTAGCGGGGTGGGGTGAGCAGTTCTTC
TRBV5-5	15	.	.	TRBJ1-1	CASSLDPGRDTEAFF	TGTGCCAGCAGCTTGGACCCGGGCCGGGACACTGAAGCTTTCTTT
TRBV12-3/TRBV12-4	17	many	TRBD2	TRBJ2-3	CASSLLTGTSGTDTQYF	TGTGCCAGCAGTTTGTTGACCGGGACTAGCGGCACAGATACGCAGTATTTT
TRBV4-1	15	.	.	TRBJ1-3	CASSQPVGPENTIYF	TGCGCCAGCAGCCAGCCGGTAGGCCCGGAAAACACCATATATTTT
TRBV7-2	15	many	TRBD1	TRBJ2-2	CASSSGQGSAGELFF	TGTGCCAGCAGCTCAGGACAGGGCAGTGCCGGGGAGCTGTTTTTT
TRBV6-6	14	few	.	TRBJ1-1	CASSERRGDTEAFF	TGTGCCAGCAGTGAGCGCAGGGGAGACACTGAAGCTTTCTTT